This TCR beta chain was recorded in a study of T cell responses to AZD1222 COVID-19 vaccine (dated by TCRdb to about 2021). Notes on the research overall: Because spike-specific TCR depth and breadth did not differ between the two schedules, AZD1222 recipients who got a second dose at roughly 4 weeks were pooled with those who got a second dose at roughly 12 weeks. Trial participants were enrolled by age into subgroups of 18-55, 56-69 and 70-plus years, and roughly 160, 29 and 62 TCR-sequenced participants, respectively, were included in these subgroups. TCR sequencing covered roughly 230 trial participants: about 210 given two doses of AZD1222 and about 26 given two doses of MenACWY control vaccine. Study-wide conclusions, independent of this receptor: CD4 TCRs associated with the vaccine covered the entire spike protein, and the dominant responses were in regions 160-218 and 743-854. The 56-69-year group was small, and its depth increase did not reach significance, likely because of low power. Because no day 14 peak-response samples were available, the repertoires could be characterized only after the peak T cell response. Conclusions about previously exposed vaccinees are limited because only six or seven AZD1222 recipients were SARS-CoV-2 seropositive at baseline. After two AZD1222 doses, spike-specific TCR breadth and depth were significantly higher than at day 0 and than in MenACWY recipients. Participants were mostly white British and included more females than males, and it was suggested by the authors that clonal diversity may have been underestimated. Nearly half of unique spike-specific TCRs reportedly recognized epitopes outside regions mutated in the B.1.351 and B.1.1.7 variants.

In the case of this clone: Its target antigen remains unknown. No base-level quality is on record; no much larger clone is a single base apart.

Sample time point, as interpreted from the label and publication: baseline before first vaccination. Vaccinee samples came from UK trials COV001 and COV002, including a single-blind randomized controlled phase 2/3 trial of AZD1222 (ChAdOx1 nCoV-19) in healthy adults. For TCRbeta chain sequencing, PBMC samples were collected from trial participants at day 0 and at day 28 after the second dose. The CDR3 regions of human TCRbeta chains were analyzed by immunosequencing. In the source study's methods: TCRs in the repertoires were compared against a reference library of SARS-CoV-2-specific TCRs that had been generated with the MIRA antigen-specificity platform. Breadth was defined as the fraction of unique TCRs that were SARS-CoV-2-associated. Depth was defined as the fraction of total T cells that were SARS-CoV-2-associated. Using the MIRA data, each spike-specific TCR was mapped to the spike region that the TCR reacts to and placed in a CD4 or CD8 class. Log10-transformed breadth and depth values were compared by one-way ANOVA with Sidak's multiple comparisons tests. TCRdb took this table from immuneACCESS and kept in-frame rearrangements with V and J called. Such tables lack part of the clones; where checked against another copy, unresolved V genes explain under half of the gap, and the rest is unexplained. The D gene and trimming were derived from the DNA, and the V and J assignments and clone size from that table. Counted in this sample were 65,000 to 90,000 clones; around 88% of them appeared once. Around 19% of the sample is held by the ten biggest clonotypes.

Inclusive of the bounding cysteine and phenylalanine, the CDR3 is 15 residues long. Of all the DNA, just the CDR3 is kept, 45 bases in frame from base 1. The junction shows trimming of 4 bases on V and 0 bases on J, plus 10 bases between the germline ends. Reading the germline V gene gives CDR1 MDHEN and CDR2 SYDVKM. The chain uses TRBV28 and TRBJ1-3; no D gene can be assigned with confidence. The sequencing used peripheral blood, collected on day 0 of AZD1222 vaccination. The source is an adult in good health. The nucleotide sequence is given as TGTGCCAGCAGTTCCCGACCGGTCTCTGGAAACACCATATATTTT. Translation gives CASSSRPVSGNTIYF.